This entry lists 16 T cell receptor beta chains sequenced from one sample in a study of cytomegalovirus exposure and HLA in healthy donors. The PCR used 60 Vbeta and 13 Jbeta primers. Repertoires were generated with immunoSEQ multiplex PCR, while TCRdb's copy carries only in-frame clones and drops some. The repertoire holds 120,000 or so clones, with around 85% as singletons. Sequenced material: PBMCs. The receptors here all came from a man aged 18 to 30 in good health and CMV-seropositive.

The CDR3 sequence is CARWDRATTLSYNEQFF. CDR3 DNA: TGTGCCAGATGGGACAGGGCTACGACGCTCTCCTACAATGAGCAGTTCTTC. The chain combines TRBV25-1 with TRBJ2-1; 9 nucleotides align to TRBD1. The CDR3 is 17 amino acids. Germline values: CDR1 MGHDK, CDR2 SYGVNS. Trimming at V came to 9 bases and at J to 0 bases, leaving 12 bases not matched to a gene.

The chain has TRBV4-1 and TRBJ2-7; the match to TRBD1 covers 7 bases. V shed 3 bases and J 10 bases; nucleotides not matched to a gene: 12. Germline CDR1 and CDR2: MGHRA and YSYEKL. The CDR3 contains 14 residues. CDR3 in amino acids: CASSQPGQRPDQYF. In nucleotides, the CDR3 is TGCGCCAGCAGCCAGCCGGGACAGAGGCCGGACCAGTACTTC.

The chain employs TRBV10-2 and TRBJ1-5; weak D call: TRBD1 (5 bases). Germline V lookup: CDR1 WSHSY, CDR2 SAAADI. Trimming took off 5 bases at V and 3 bases at J, with 8 bases between the two ends. This CDR3 spans 13 amino acids. In DNA, the CDR3 is TGCGCCAGCAGTACAGGCCTCAATCAGCCCCAGCATTTT. This codes for CASSTGLNQPQHF.

The J gene is TRBJ2-7, the V gene TRBV19, with unresolved D. There are 12 residues in the CDR3. The germline V gene encodes CDR1 LNHDA and CDR2 SQIVND (reference sequence). V shed 1 base and J shed 7 bases, with 8 bases lying between them. CDR3: CASSIGSEEQYF. DNA for the CDR3: TGTGCCAGTAGTATAGGTTCAGAAGAGCAGTACTTC.

V usage is TRBV19 and J usage is TRBJ2-5; TRBD1 matches at 8 bases. This CDR3 is 15 amino acids long. The germline V gene encodes CDR1 LNHDA and CDR2 SQIVND (reference sequence). V was pared by 9 bases and J by 8 bases, with 17 bases of the junction left unmatched. CDR3 in DNA: TGTGCCAGACCCCAATACGACAGGGGATTGGAAACCCAGTACTTC. This sequence encodes CARPQYDRGLETQYF.

This sequence joins TRBV5-1 and TRBJ2-5; the D is unclear. The CDR3 is 13 amino acids. Germline loops: CDR1 SGHRS, CDR2 YFSETQ. Trimming cost V 5 bases and J 5 bases, with 13 bases left between them. The CDR3: CASSIWSRETQYF. CDR3 sequence (DNA): TGCGCCAGCAGTATCTGGTCGCGGGAGACCCAGTACTTC.

The rearrangement links TRBV5-1 to TRBJ2-5, with D possibly being TRBD2 (9 bases). The DNA end is more similar to TRBJ2-7, so the J call may be wrong. CDR1 and CDR2 (germline): SGHRS, YFSETQ. The CDR3 extends over 16 amino acids. CDR3 sequence (DNA): TGCGCCAGCAGCCAAGCGGGGGGACAGGTAACCTACGAGCAGTACTTC. Translated, it gives CASSQAGGQVTYEQYF.

The chain joins TRBV5-1 to TRBJ2-5; TRBD2 aligns across 14 bases. The CDR3 is 18 amino acids. After removal of 4 bases from V and 0 bases from J, the junction contained 8 bases not matched to a gene. Germline V gene lookup returns CDR1 SGHRS and CDR2 YFSETQ. CDR3 residues: CASSGRTSGGLHQETQYF. CDR3 sequence (DNA): TGCGCCAGCAGCGGCCGGACTAGCGGGGGGCTCCACCAAGAGACCCAGTACTTC.

The chain employs TRBV15 and TRBJ2-7, with D perhaps matching TRBD1 (6 bases). The V end lost 3 bases, the J end lost 2 bases, and 8 bases lay between the germline ends. Germline V gives CDR1 LNHNV, CDR2 YYDKDF (reference sequence). The CDR3 covers 13 residues. CDR3 DNA sequence: TGTGCCACCAGCAGGGACAGTCCCTACGAGCAGTACTTC. Translation: CATSRDSPYEQYF.

The chain is built from TRBV4-2 and TRBJ1-2; 7 bases match TRBD1. CDR3 length: 14 amino acids. The ends lost 1 base at V and 8 bases at J; junction bases unmatched: 7. The germline CDR1 and CDR2 sequences are LGHNA and YNFKEQ. The CDR3 loop is CASSQVGRGEGYTF. CDR3 DNA: TGTGCCAGCAGCCAAGTTGGCAGGGGGGAAGGCTACACCTTC.

The V call is TRBV21-1, the J call TRBJ2-1; the DNA was not used to check the table's D call, TRBD2. TRBV21-1 is an annotated pseudogene. This CDR3 contains 13 residues. The CDR3, as DNA: TGTGCCAGCAGACGGACTAGCCCCAATGAGCAGTTCTTC. As protein: CASRRTSPNEQFF.

The chain uses TRBV5-1 and TRBJ1-2, with 9 bases that match TRBD1. V shed 0 bases and J 8 bases; nucleotides not matched to a gene: 8. This CDR3 spans 15 amino acids. The V gene's germline CDR1 is SGHRS and CDR2 YFSETQ. CDR3 sequence reads: CASSLGGTGGGGYTF. CDR3 sequence (DNA): TGCGCCAGCAGCTTGGGGGGAACAGGGGGCGGCGGCTACACCTTC.

The chain joins TRBV18 to TRBJ2-3, with D perhaps TRBD2 (6 bases). In germline, CDR1 is KGHSH, CDR2 LQKENI. Trimming took off 4 bases at V and 1 base at J, with 15 bases between the two ends. This CDR3 is built from 16 residues. CDR3 in amino acids: CASSLGGNGGTDTQYF. The CDR3 DNA is TGTGCCAGCTCACTCGGCGGGAACGGGGGCACAGATACGCAGTATTTT.

The chain couples TRBV19 to TRBJ2-1, with 14 bases aligning to TRBD2. CDR3 length equals 14 residues. Germline CDR1 is LNHDA and CDR2 is SQIVND (reference sequence). The junction had 8 bases not matched to a gene; V was cut back by 4 bases and J by 15 bases. CDR3 in DNA: TGTGCCAGTAGTACAATAGGGACTAGCGGGAGTCGGTTCTTC. Its translation is CASSTIGTSGSRFF.

This chain uses TRBV2 with TRBJ1-3, with D possibly matching TRBD1 (6 bases). The CDR3 spans 18 residues. Germline V gene lookup returns CDR1 SNHLY and CDR2 FYNNEI. V lost 3 bases to trimming and J lost 0 bases, with 18 bases between them. The CDR3 DNA reads as TGTGCCAGCAGTGAGGTTGGTGGGGGCGGAAGCTCTGGAAACACCATATATTTT. Its protein is CASSEVGGGGSSGNTIYF.

The table lists this clone with a count of one. The chain joins TRBV7-6 to TRBJ2-5; D possibly corresponds to TRBD2 (7 bases). The CDR3 length is 16 residues. V dropped 4 bases and J dropped 5 bases, with 20 bases sitting between them. Germline CDR1 SGHVS, CDR2 FNYEAQ. CDR3 DNA: TGTGCCAGCAGCTCAAGTCGGGGGGCGCGAGGGGAGACCCAGTACTTC. This gives the protein CASSSSRGARGETQYF.